Detailed here is one T cell receptor (beta chain). Its specificity is not known. Genomic DNA acted as the template from which TCR beta VDJ combination and CDR3 sequence profiling were carried out. One entry per CDR3 protein, called by TCRdb with MiXCR from the reads. The data show 100,000 to 150,000 distinct CDR3 sequences, 45% to 60% seen once. The sample originates from a study of CD8+CD57+ T cells in acquired aplastic anemia. Study overall: Quantities of DNA derived from sorted CD4+ and CD8+ cells averaged 3.2 ug.

Broader study findings: Patients and controls shared 25 to 30 CD8+ CDR3 sequences, which appeared highly expressed in patients and within their immunodominant clones. Levels of CD8+ Simpson's diversity were not significantly distinct in patients versus controls.

By flow cytometry, patients selected for sequencing had shown an expansion of CD8+CD57+ cells. Each patient gave a blood sample that was collected before any therapy had been received. V lost 3 bases and J 7 bases, leaving 6 bases between the germline ends. This CDR3 has 12 amino acids. Germline lookup yields CDR1 SGHDN and CDR2 FVKESK. The TCR was taken from a human donor with aplastic anemia. Sequencing was carried out using sorted CD4+, CD8+, or CD8+CD57+ T cells (not recorded which) from PBMCs. This sequence joins TRBV14 and TRBJ1-4, with D perhaps matching TRBD1 (5 bases). The CDR3 coding sequence is TGTGCCAGCAGCCAGGGGGGTGAAAAACTGTTTTTT. Translation: CASSQGGEKLFF.